One T cell receptor (beta chain) is described in this entry. One entry per CDR3 protein, called by TCRdb with MiXCR from the 5' RACE reads. Altogether more than 65,000 distinct CDR3 sequences are present, roughly an eighth being singletons, with the ten largest covering around 4.3%. V dropped 1 base and J dropped 6 bases, with 15 bases sitting between them. The length of the CDR3 is 14 residues. Per germline, CDR1 GTSNPN and CDR2 SVGIG (reference sequence). Specified time point: sample taken at primary tumor resection. Without sorting, whole RNA was sequenced from tumor, nontumor lung or frozen PBMC. The sample originates from a study of spatial heterogeneity in lung cancer.

The rearrangement links TRBV30 to TRBJ2-5; the D is unclear. The clonotype originates from a male donor with early-stage non-small cell lung cancer. The sequencing used PBMCs, collected at surgery. CDR3 in amino acids: CAWSEDWFQKTQYF. CDR3 sequence (DNA): TGTGCCTGGAGTGAAGACTGGTTCCAGAAGACCCAGTACTTC.